Below are 3 T cell receptor beta chains sequenced from a single sample in a study of T cell repertoires in cytomegalovirus infection. TCRdb analysed the reads with MiXCR anew, one entry per CDR3 protein. The data contain fewer than 700,000 distinct CDR3 sequences, 20% to 25% of them singletons. The specimen sequenced was CD8+ T cells from PBMCs. These receptors were collected from a human donor in good health (CMV status not recorded). Some clones in this sample may be carry-over from other donors' samples.

This clonotype was seen a few times. V and J are TRBV14 and TRBJ1-2; TRBD1 is a possible D gene (6 bases). This CDR3 region has 16 residues. The V gene lost 2 bases and the J gene lost 8 bases, with 21 bases spanning the gap. Germline V gene lookup returns CDR1 SGHDN and CDR2 FVKESK. The CDR3 loop is CASSQNRQADVRGYTF. The CDR3 DNA follows: TGTGCCAGCAGCCAAAATCGACAGGCCGATGTGCGGGGCTACACCTTC.

The sample holds a few counts of this clonotype. This sequence joins TRBV28 and TRBJ2-5; possibly TRBD2 for D (5 bases). Trimming shortened V by 2 bases and J by 0 bases, and 16 bases separated the two germline ends. Germline V gene sequence: CDR1 MDHEN, CDR2 SYDVKM. The CDR3 is 17 residues long. CDR3 in amino acids: CASSLLSEIRDQETQYF. CDR3 DNA: TGTGCCAGCAGTTTACTTAGCGAGATAAGGGACCAAGAGACCCAGTACTTC.

V and J are TRBV29-1 and TRBJ1-2; the D gene is possibly TRBD1 (6 bases). This CDR3 spans 13 amino acids. Trimming left V 7 bases short and J 5 bases short, with 17 bases between. Germline V CDR1 and CDR2: SQVTM, ANQGSEA. The CDR3 region has the DNA TGCAGCGCAGCGACAGGTGACCTTTATGGCTACACCTTC. This sequence encodes CSAATGDLYGYTF.